The T cell receptor (beta chain) described here comes from a study of blood T cell repertoires in COVID-19 (dated by TCRdb to about 2020). A note on the overall study: Samples from collaborators originated in the United States, Italy and Spain and spanned both the acute and convalescent phases of COVID-19. The prospective study material was composed of cDNA or gDNA derived from T cells, B-cell-depleted T cells, or PBMCs. Deeply sampled blood TCRbeta repertoires from subjects exposed to, actively infected with, or recovered from COVID-19 were included in the dataset. A freely available public database, intended as a resource for researchers studying the immune response to SARS-CoV-2, is where the repertoires were released. Samples were obtained from the ongoing ImmuneRACE study (first 160 participants) and from roughly 1,300 subjects provided by 6 global collaborators. A de-identified subject ID, COVID-19 status, age in years and sex were almost always included in the sample metadata. HLA class I and class II types, where available, came from metadata supplied by the sample provider rather than from assay-based typing.

TCRbeta CDR3 regions were amplified from genomic DNA by means of the immunoSEQ Assay, a bias-controlled multiplex PCR. The authors processed their data as follows. Within the assay, amplification of reference gene primers was used to estimate how many nucleated cells each sample contained. To quantify the absolute abundance of each unique TCRbeta CDR3 rearrangement, sequence reads were collapsed and filtered. Productive Simpson clonality was computed per sample as the square root of Simpson's diversity index over productive rearrangements. The immuneACCESS repertoire file appears here via TCRdb, limited to in-frame rearrangements. These files lack a portion of the clones; in checked studies, under half of the deficit traces to unresolved V genes, and the cause of the others is not known. V and J calls plus clone size are reproduced from that table; the DNA served to infer D and trimming. For this sample there are roughly 220,000 clones; around 84% appear just once. Just under 20% of the sample rests with the top ten.

Including cysteine and phenylalanine, the CDR3 has 10 amino acids. Of all the DNA, just the CDR3 is kept, 30 bases in frame from base 1. V and J lose 9 bases and 8 bases, and a span of 7 bases separates them. Study-wide conclusions, independent of this receptor: The quantity of clinical and demographic metadata differed by source and by participant and was supplied without curation.

In the case of this clone: Its antigen is not yet known. No base quality information exists; no much larger clone differs at one position.

The collaborating institutions used their own protocols to collect whole blood in K2EDTA tubes. For TCRbeta analysis, collaborators shipped samples as frozen whole blood, isolated PBMCs, or DNA extracted from either of those sample types. This sequence was found in a man under 40 with active or convalescent COVID-19. Specimen: peripheral blood. The chain joins TRBV12-3 or TRBV12-4 to TRBJ1-4, with the D segment identity uncertain. The sequence in DNA is TGTGCCAGTTACCGGGAAAAACTGTTTTTT. It translates as CASYREKLFF.